The 17 T cell receptor beta chains below come from one sample, sequenced in a study of TIL therapy for anti-PD-1-resistant metastatic lung cancer. Regarding time point: pre-treatment sample, taken before nivolumab and TIL therapy. The tumor samples were excised metastases, mostly pleural nodules or supraclavicular lymph nodes. The immunoSEQ assay was v3. Only in-frame clones appear in the TCRdb table, and some are missing; sequencing was by immunoSEQ multiplex PCR. The sample includes 7,000 to 9,000 clones, 74% of them seen just once. Sequences were derived from tumor tissue, sampled at baseline. The receptors come from a person aged 25-80 years with non-small cell lung cancer.

The J gene is TRBJ1-1, the V gene TRBV7-3, with D hard to call. Trimming stripped 3 bases from V and 0 bases from J, with 5 bases between. CDR1 SGHTA and CDR2 FQGTGA come from the germline V gene. The CDR3 is made up of 13 amino acids. CDR3 in amino acids: CASSFQMNTEAFF. CDR3 nucleotides: TGTGCCAGCAGCTTTCAAATGAACACTGAAGCTTTCTTT.

V usage is TRBV28 and J usage is TRBJ1-6; tentatively, D is TRBD1 (5 bases). The CDR3 loop spans 15 amino acids. Per germline, CDR1 MDHEN and CDR2 SYDVKM. V was cut by 8 bases and J by 5 bases, with 16 bases left in between. CDR3 loop: CASRGPGNNNSPLHF. CDR3 DNA: TGTGCCAGCCGAGGGCCAGGGAATAATAATTCACCCCTCCACTTT.

The gene calls are TRBV18 and TRBJ1-1, with D unresolved. Germline lookup yields CDR1 KGHSH and CDR2 LQKENI. This CDR3 is built from 13 residues. V lost 2 bases to trimming and J lost 4 bases, with 8 bases between them. CDR3 DNA sequence: TGTGCCAGCTCACCAGGGAGTGCCACTGAAGCTTTCTTT. Its protein is CASSPGSATEAFF.

The chain is built from TRBV7-6 and TRBJ2-5; D remains unclear. The V and J ends lost 5 bases and 4 bases respectively, with 8 bases between them. Germline V gene data show CDR1 as SGHVS and CDR2 as FNYEAQ. This CDR3 contains 12 residues. This CDR3 is CASSLSGETQYF. The DNA of the CDR3 is TGTGCCAGCAGCCTCAGTGGAGAGACCCAGTACTTC.

The genes are TRBV5-1 and TRBJ1-2; 7 nucleotides match TRBD1. The J segment lost 5 bases and the V segment lost 3 bases, leaving 4 bases of the junction unmatched. The CDR3 extends over 13 amino acids. The germline gives CDR1 SGHRS, CDR2 YFSETQ. CDR3 sequence reads: CASSSGTAYGYTF. The CDR3, as DNA: TGCGCCAGCAGCTCGGGGACAGCTTATGGCTACACCTTC.

The J gene is TRBJ1-4, the V gene TRBV19; D is perhaps TRBD1 (5 bases). Trimming cost V 7 bases and J 0 bases, with 12 bases left between them. Germline V CDR1 and CDR2: LNHDA, SQIVND (reference sequence). The CDR3 loop spans 15 amino acids. DNA of the CDR3: TGTGCCAGTAAGCGACAGATTGCAACTAATGAAAAACTGTTTTTT. As protein: CASKRQIATNEKLFF.

The CDR3 DNA reads TGTGCCAGCAGCCTTACTAGCGGGGGTGGAGAGCAGTACTTC. Translated: CASSLTSGGGEQYF. The V and J genes are TRBV5-8 and TRBJ2-7; 11 positions agree with TRBD2. Germline CDR1 SGHTS, CDR2 YDEGEE. Trimming at V came to 4 bases and at J to 7 bases, leaving 7 bases not matched to a gene. The CDR3 runs to 14 residues.

This clone was seen more than once but under ten times. The rearrangement uses TRBV2 and TRBJ2-3; TRBD2 agrees at 8 bases. CDR3 length: 16 amino acids. Germline CDR1 and CDR2: SNHLY and FYNNEI. J gave up 0 bases and V 2 bases, and 4 bases lay outside the gene matches. CDR3 protein: CASSEHRGGSTDTQYF. The CDR3 coding sequence is TGTGCCAGCAGTGAACATCGGGGGGGCAGCACAGATACGCAGTATTTT.

The chain recombines TRBV29-1 with TRBJ2-1; D is ambiguous. Germline CDR1 SQVTM, CDR2 ANQGSEA. Deletions cut 4 bases from V and 0 bases from J, with 10 bases between. CDR3 length equals 14 residues. CDR3 region: CSVAVLSSYNEQFF. The CDR3 bases are TGCAGCGTTGCTGTCCTTAGCTCCTACAATGAGCAGTTCTTC.

The chain has TRBV4-1 and TRBJ1-1, with 12 bases that match TRBD1. CDR3 length: 19 amino acids. The trim removed 0 bases at V and 5 bases at J, leaving 13 bases unmatched. Per germline, CDR1 MGHRA and CDR2 YSYEKL. The CDR3 nucleotides read TGCGCCAGCAGCCAAGAGCCAGGTGGGGACAGGGGGCAGCGGACTGAAGCTTTCTTT. This gives the protein CASSQEPGGDRGQRTEAFF.

The chain employs TRBV20-1 and TRBJ2-5; D unresolved. The DNA end is more similar to TRBJ2-7, so the J call may be wrong. Germline assignment: CDR1 DFQATT and CDR2 SNEGSKA (reference sequence). The CDR3 length is 11 residues. CDR3 sequence reads: CSAINIYEQYF. The CDR3 region has the DNA TGCAGTGCTATCAATATCTACGAGCAGTACTTC.

The chain carries TRBV19 and TRBJ2-1; 8 positions match TRBD1. The CDR3 has 16 residues. Germline CDR1 and CDR2: LNHDA and SQIVND (reference sequence). After removal of 3 bases from V and 6 bases from J, the junction contained 10 bases not matched to a gene. CDR3 sequence (DNA): TGTGCCAGTAGTATCACAGGGGGTCTTTTAGGCAATGAGCAGTTCTTC. It yields the protein CASSITGGLLGNEQFF.

J is TRBJ2-7 and V is TRBV28; a possible D gene is TRBD2 (7 bases). Trimming stripped 5 bases from V and 1 base from J, with 18 bases between. Germline CDR1 MDHEN, CDR2 SYDVKM. The CDR3 sequence is 16 residues long. CDR3 amino acids: CASSPWTGGRSYEQYF. The CDR3 DNA follows: TGTGCCAGCAGTCCCTGGACCGGGGGGCGATCCTACGAGCAGTACTTC.

This chain links TRBV6-5 with TRBJ1-1; 9 nucleotides agree with TRBD1. The V gene end was trimmed by 6 bases and the J gene end by 5 bases; junction bases not matched to a gene: 7. Germline CDR1 reads MNHEY; CDR2 reads SVGAGI. The CDR3 has 14 amino acids. CDR3 residues: CASSSGTGKTEAFF. The CDR3 DNA is TGTGCCAGCAGCTCCGGGACAGGGAAAACTGAAGCTTTCTTT.

This clone was seen more than once but under ten times. The V and J genes are TRBV19 and TRBJ2-7, with 7 nucleotides matching TRBD1. V lost 4 bases to trimming and J lost 2 bases; unmatched junction nucleotides: 8. Germline CDR1 LNHDA, CDR2 SQIVND (reference sequence). The CDR3 is 15 residues long. The CDR3 spells CASSTQWTGTYEQYF. CDR3 coding DNA: TGTGCCAGTAGTACTCAATGGACAGGTACCTACGAGCAGTACTTC.

The chain has TRBV7-9 and TRBJ2-2; 9 nucleotides align to TRBD2. This CDR3 region has 14 residues. J gave up 6 bases and V 5 bases, and 4 bases lay outside the gene matches. Germline V CDR1 and CDR2: SEHNR, FQNEAQ (reference sequence). The DNA of the CDR3 is TGTGCCAGCAGCCTTGGGACTAGCCCCGGGGAGCTGTTTTTT. Its translation is CASSLGTSPGELFF.

The chain couples TRBV19 to TRBJ1-5; TRBD1 matches 8 bases. CDR3 length equals 16 residues. After removal of 5 bases from V and 7 bases from J, the junction contained 13 bases not matched to a gene. Germline V CDR1 and CDR2: LNHDA, SQIVND (reference sequence). CDR3 coding DNA: TGTGCCAGTAGTCAAACCCTAGGACAGGGTCGGCAGCCCCAGCATTTT. Protein: CASSQTLGQGRQPQHF. Variable domain in full (rest from reference TRBV19 and TRBJ1-5): DGGITQSPKYLFRKEGQNVTLSCEQNLNHDAMYWYRQDPGQGLRLIYYSQIVNDFQKGDIAEGYSVSREKKESFPLTVTSAQKNPTAFYLCASSQTLGQGRQPQHFGDGTRLSIL.